This T cell receptor beta chain originates from a study of chemoradiotherapy in HPV16-positive cancers. Study conclusions and caveats: HPV-specific T cells were functionally defined from only a couple of HPV16-positive patients.

As to this clone: Its antigen remains unknown.

Sequenced by immunoSEQ multiplex PCR; TCRdb stores in-frame clones only, minus some. In the table there are approximately 35,000 clones, around 77% of which are singletons. Germline V lookup: CDR1 ENHRY, CDR2 SYGVKD. This CDR3 spans 13 amino acids. V lost 8 bases and J lost 2, with 12 bases in between. The input for sequencing was blood, taken from a patient who underwent chemoradiotherapy. This rearrangement joins TRBV10-3 to TRBJ1-2; no clear D gene. The TCR was taken from a human donor with HPV-associated anogenital cancer. CDR3 coding DNA: TGTGCCATCCCTATAGCCGGAAACTATGGCTACACCTTC. This encodes CAIPIAGNYGYTF.